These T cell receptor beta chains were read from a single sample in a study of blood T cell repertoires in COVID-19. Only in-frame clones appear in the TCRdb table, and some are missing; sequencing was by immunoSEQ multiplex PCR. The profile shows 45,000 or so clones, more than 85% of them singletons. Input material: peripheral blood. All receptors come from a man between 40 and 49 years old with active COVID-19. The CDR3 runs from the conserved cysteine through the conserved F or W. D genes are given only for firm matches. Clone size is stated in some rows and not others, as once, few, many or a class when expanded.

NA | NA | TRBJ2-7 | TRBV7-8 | TGTGCCAGCAGCTTCGGACAGGGAGGGACCTACGAGCAGTACTTC | CASSFGQGGTYEQYF
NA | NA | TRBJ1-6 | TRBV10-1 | TGCGCCAGCAGTGAGTCGTGGGCCTCACCCCTCCACTTT | CASSESWASPLHF
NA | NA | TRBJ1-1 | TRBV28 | TGTGCCAGCACTTTGAACGGGGGGCGTAGCACTGAAGCTTTCTTT | CASTLNGGRSTEAFF
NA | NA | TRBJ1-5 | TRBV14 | TGTGCCAGCAGCCAAGCAGGGGACGGCCATCAGCCCCAGCATTTT | CASSQAGDGHQPQHF
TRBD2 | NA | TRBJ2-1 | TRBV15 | TGTGCCACCGGCGGGGCTAGCGGGTGGGGTGAGCAGTTCTTC | CATGGASGWGEQFF
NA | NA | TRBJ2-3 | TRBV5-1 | TGCGCCAGCAGACCGACCCGGGGGAACCCGATCCAAGATACGCAGTATTTT | CASRPTRGNPIQDTQYF
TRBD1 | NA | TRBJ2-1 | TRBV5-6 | TGTGCCAGCAGCCCCCGGGACAGACCCTTAGAGCAGTTCTTC | CASSPRDRPLEQFF
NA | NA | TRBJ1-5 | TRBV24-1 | TGTGCCACCAGTGATGGAGATCAGCCCCAGCATTTT | CATSDGDQPQHF
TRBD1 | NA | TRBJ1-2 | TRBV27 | TGTGCCAGCAGTTTATCGGGGACAGGAGTTTATGGCTACACCTTC | CASSLSGTGVYGYTF
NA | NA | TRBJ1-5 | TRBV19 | TGTGCCAGTACCCCCCGAGGAGGGTCTGCGCCCCAGCATTTT | CASTPRGGSAPQHF
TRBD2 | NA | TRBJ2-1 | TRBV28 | TGTGCCAGCAGTTTGGCGGTAGCGGGATATCATGAGCAGTTCTTC | CASSLAVAGYHEQFF
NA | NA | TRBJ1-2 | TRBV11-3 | TGTGCCAGCAGCTTACCCGTCCGGTACACCTTC | CASSLPVRYTF
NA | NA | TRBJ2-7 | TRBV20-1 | TGCAGTGCTAGTCCCGGTTCAGGGGCGCGGAGGGAGCAGTACTTC | CSASPGSGARREQYF
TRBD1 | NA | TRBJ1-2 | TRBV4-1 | TGCGCCAGCAGCCAATCAGACAGGGGGCGCCATGGCTACACCTTC | CASSQSDRGRHGYTF
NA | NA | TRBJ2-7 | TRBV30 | TGTGCCTGGAGACTAGGAACTTACGGCGAGCAGTACTTC | CAWRLGTYGEQYF
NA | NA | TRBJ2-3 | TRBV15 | TGTGCCACCAGCAGAGCACTCGGGGATACGCAGTATTTT | CATSRALGDTQYF
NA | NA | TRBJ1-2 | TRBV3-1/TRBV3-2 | TGTGCCAGCAGCCAAGAAGGAGATGGCTACACCTTC | CASSQEGDGYTF
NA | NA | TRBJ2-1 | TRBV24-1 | TGTGCCACCAGTGATTTACAGGGCAATGAGCAGTTCTTC | CATSDLQGNEQFF
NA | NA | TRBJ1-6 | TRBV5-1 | TGCGCCAGCAGCCGGGGGGTAGAGAATTCACCCCTCCACTTT | CASSRGVENSPLHF
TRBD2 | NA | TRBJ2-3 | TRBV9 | TGTGCCAGCAGCGTCAGCGGGAGGAACACAGATACGCAGTATTTT | CASSVSGRNTDTQYF
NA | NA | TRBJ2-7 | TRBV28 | TGTGCCAGCAGAAAGGGACATACCTACGAGCAGTACTTC | CASRKGHTYEQYF
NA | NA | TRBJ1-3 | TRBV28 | TGTGCCAGCACCTCCATCGGGGAAGGAAACACCATATATTTT | CASTSIGEGNTIYF
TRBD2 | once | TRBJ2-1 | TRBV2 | TGTGCCAGCAGTGAAGAACTAGCGGACTACAATGAGCAGTTCTTC | CASSEELADYNEQFF
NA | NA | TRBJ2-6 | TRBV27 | TGTGCCAGCAGTCTAACTCCGACAGGATCTGGGGCCAACGTCCTGACTTTC | CASSLTPTGSGANVLTF
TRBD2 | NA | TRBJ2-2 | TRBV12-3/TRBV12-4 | TGTGCCAGCGGCCTAGCGGGAGGAGGGGAGCTGTTTTTT | CASGLAGGGELFF
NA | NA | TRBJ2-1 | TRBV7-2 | TGTGCCAGCAGCTTAGTCGGGGGTTTCTCCTACAATGAGCAGTTCTTC | CASSLVGGFSYNEQFF
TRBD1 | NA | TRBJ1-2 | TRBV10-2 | TGCGCCAGCAGTGAGAATGGGGACAGCTCTAACTATGGCTACACCTTC | CASSENGDSSNYGYTF
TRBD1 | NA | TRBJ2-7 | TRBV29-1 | TGCAGCGCACGGGACAGCTCCTACGAGCAGTACTTC | CSARDSSYEQYF
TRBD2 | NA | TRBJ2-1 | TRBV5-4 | TGTGCCAGCAGTGGAGCCCCACTAGCGGACTCCTACAATGAGCAGTTCTTC | CASSGAPLADSYNEQFF
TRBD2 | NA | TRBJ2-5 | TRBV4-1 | TGCGCCAGCAGCCACTTCCCGGGGGGGGATCGAGAGACCCAGTACTTC | CASSHFPGGDRETQYF
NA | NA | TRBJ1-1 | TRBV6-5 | TGTGCCAGCCGCAGGGATACTGAAGCTTTCTTT | CASRRDTEAFF
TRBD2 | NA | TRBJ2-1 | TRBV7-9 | TGTGCCAGCAGCTTAGCTAGCGGGAGGATTCCTCGGCTCAATGAGCAGTTCTTC | CASSLASGRIPRLNEQFF
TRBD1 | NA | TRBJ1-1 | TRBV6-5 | TGTGCCAGCAGTTACTCGGCAGGGGGGAACACTGAAGCTTTCTTT | CASSYSAGGNTEAFF
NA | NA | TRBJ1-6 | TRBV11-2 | TGTGCCAGCACCTCGCGGGGGGATAATTCACCCCTCCACTTT | CASTSRGDNSPLHF
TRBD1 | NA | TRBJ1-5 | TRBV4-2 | TGTGCCAGCAGCCAAGAGGGACAGGGAAGCAATCAGCCCCAGCATTTT | CASSQEGQGSNQPQHF
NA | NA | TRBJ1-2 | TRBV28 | TGTGCCAGCAGTTCCCCGGCCAGGGTTGGCACTAAAGATGGCTACACCTTC | CASSSPARVGTKDGYTF
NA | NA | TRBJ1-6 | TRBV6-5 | TGTGCCAGCAGCCGGGGTGGGGCAGGGAGGTCACCCCTCCACTTT | CASSRGGAGRSPLHF
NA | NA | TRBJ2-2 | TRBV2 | TGTGCCAGCACAGGGTCGAACACCGGGGAGCTGTTTTTT | CASTGSNTGELFF
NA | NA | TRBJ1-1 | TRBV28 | TGTGCCAGCAGTTTATCTTCCGGGGTCACTGAAGCTTTCTTT | CASSLSSGVTEAFF
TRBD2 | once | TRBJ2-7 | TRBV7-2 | TGTGCCAGCAGCGCCACTAGCGGCGCAGGCGAGCAGTACTTC | CASSATSGAGEQYF
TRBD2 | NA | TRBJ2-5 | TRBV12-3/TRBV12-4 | TGTGCCAGCGGCCACCGGGGGGCCCAGTACTTC | CASGHRGAQYF
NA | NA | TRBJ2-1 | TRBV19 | TGTGCCAGTAGTCCTACAGGGAACTACAATGAGCAGTTCTTC | CASSPTGNYNEQFF
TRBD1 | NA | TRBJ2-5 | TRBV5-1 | TGCGCCAGCAGCTCCAGACAGGGTCAAGAGACCCAGTACTTC | CASSSRQGQETQYF
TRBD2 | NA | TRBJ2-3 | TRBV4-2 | TGTGCCAGCAGCCAACTACCGCCCCGACTAGCGGGAAGGATAGATACGCAGTATTTT | CASSQLPPRLAGRIDTQYF
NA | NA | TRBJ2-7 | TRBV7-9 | TGTGCCACCGGGGATGACAAACCTTCCTACGAGCAGTACTTC | CATGDDKPSYEQYF
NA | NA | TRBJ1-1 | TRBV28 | TGTGCCAGCAGTCGGTCACCAGGGACTGAAGCTTTCTTT | CASSRSPGTEAFF
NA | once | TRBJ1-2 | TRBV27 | TGTGCCTCAGGATATGCGGGGGGGGTCGCCTATGGCTACACCTTC | CASGYAGGVAYGYTF
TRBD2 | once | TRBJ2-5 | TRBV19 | TGTGCCAGTAGTCCCCTAGCGGGAGGGCCAGAAGAGACCCAGTACTTC | CASSPLAGGPEETQYF
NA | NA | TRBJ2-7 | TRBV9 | TGTGCCAGCAGTGCCCGGTTTGAGTCCTACGAGCAGTACTTC | CASSARFESYEQYF
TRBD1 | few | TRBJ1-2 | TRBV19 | TGTGCCAGTAGTCGACAGGGCACCCTCGAAGGCTACACCTTC | CASSRQGTLEGYTF
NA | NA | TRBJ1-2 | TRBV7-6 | TGTGCCAGCAGCCAAATAGCGGGTGCTAACTATGGCTACACCTTC | CASSQIAGANYGYTF
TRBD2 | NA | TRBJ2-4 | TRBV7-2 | TGTGCCAGCAGCCCCAGGACTAGTTTAGGCAAAAACATTCAGTACTTC | CASSPRTSLGKNIQYF
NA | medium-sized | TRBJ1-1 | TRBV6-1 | TGTGCCAGCAGTGAGAGGAACACTGAAGCTTTCTTT | CASSERNTEAFF
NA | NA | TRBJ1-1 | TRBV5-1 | TGCGCCAGCAGCTCGGACAATTCCAAGACTGAAGCTTTCTTT | CASSSDNSKTEAFF
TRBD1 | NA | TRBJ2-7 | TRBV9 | TGTGCCAGCGGGTTGGGGACAGGCACGGACTACGAGCAGTACTTC | CASGLGTGTDYEQYF